This TCR beta chain appears in the sequencing data of a study of cytomegalovirus exposure and HLA in healthy donors. Study-level findings and limits: A few chains tied to CMV proved CMV antigen-specific in vitro.

Of note for this clone: The antigen remains undetermined.

The germline CDR1 and CDR2 sequences are MNHNY and SVGAGI (reference sequence). This CDR3 contains 15 residues. The V end was cut by 5 bases, the J end by 3 bases, with 17 bases between. PCR was performed using 60 Vbeta and 13 Jbeta primers. Profiling relied on immunoSEQ multiplex PCR, and the TCRdb table lists in-frame clones only, not all of them. The sample carries roughly 150,000 clones, roughly 82% recorded once. The receptor was derived from a young man in good health and CMV-seronegative. The V and J genes are TRBV6-6 and TRBJ2-7; TRBD2 might be the D (6 bases). The sequenced material came from PBMCs. The CDR3 DNA sequence: TGTGCCAGCAGTGATTGGGGATCCGGGAGCTACGAGCAGTACTTC. Translating it yields CASSDWGSGSYEQYF.